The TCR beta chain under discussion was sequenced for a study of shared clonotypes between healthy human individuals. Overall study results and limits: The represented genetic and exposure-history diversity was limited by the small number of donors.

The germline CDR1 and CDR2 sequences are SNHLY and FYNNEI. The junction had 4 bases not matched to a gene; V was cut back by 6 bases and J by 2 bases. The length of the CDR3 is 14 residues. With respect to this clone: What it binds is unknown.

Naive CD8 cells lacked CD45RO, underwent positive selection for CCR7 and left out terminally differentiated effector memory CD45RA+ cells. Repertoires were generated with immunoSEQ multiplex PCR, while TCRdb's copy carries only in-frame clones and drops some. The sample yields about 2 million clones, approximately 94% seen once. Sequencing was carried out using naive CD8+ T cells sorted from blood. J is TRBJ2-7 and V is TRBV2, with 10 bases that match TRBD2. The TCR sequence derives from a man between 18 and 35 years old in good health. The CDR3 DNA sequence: TGTGCCAGCAGCGCTAGCGGGAGTACCTACGAGCAGTACTTC. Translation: CASSASGSTYEQYF.